The 21 T cell receptor beta chains below come from one sample, sequenced in a study of shared T cell receptors in the human thymus. Here immunoSEQ multiplex PCR was the method, and the copy in TCRdb shows in-frame clones only, minus some. The table has hundreds of thousands of clones, roughly 88% seen once. The sample was also reused in another study, on human thymus T cells.

The sequencing sample was made of thymocytes. The source is a boy under three years old with a congenital heart defect.

The CDR3 protein is CASSPRQSNQPQHF. For the CDR3, the DNA is TGTGCCAGCAGTCCCCGACAGAGCAATCAGCCCCAGCATTTT. The chain joins TRBV27 to TRBJ1-5, with D possibly TRBD1 on 5 matching bases. CDR3 size: 14 residues. Germline values: CDR1 MNHEY, CDR2 SMNVEV (reference sequence). V lost 5 bases and J lost 1, with 9 bases in between.

The chain employs TRBV5-1 and TRBJ2-5, with 7 positions matching TRBD1. The germline gives CDR1 SGHRS, CDR2 YFSETQ. V shed 4 bases and J 9 bases; nucleotides not matched to a gene: 12. The CDR3 loop spans 14 amino acids. In DNA form, the CDR3 reads TGCGCCAGCAGCCCAGGGGGTGGTTTGGCTCCCCAGTACTTC. This sequence encodes CASSPGGGLAPQYF.

V usage is TRBV28 and J usage is TRBJ2-1; TRBD2 is a possible D gene (6 bases). Between the trimmed V and J ends, which lost 5 bases and 9 bases, there was a span of 17 bases. The CDR3 has 14 residues. Germline values: CDR1 MDHEN, CDR2 SYDVKM. The CDR3 loop reads CASSRVGGGAEQFF. The CDR3 DNA is TGTGCCAGCAGTAGGGTCGGCGGAGGGGCTGAGCAGTTCTTC.

As DNA, the CDR3 is TGTGCCAGCAGTCCCTCCTGGACTAGCGGGAGCTACGAGCAGTACTTC. Amino acids: CASSPSWTSGSYEQYF. The genes are TRBV27 and TRBJ2-7; TRBD2 agrees at 13 bases. Germline V gives CDR1 MNHEY, CDR2 SMNVEV (reference sequence). The CDR3 has 16 residues. V lost 5 bases to trimming and J lost 3 bases; unmatched junction nucleotides: 7.

V gene TRBV19 combines with J gene TRBJ2-7; D might be TRBD2 (5 bases). V gave up 3 bases and J gave up 2 bases, with 11 bases separating them. CDR3 length: 14 amino acids. The germline V gene has CDR1 LNHDA and CDR2 SQIVND (reference sequence). CDR3: CASSISPGTYEQYF. Here the CDR3 DNA reads TGTGCCAGTAGTATTAGTCCCGGGACCTACGAGCAGTACTTC.

The V call is TRBV7-9, the J call TRBJ2-5; the D gene is possibly TRBD1 (5 bases). CDR3 length: 14 amino acids. V was clipped by 4 bases and J by 0 bases, with 9 bases between them. Germline-derived CDR1 and CDR2 are SEHNR and FQNEAQ (reference sequence). The CDR3 bases are TGTGCCAGCAGCTCGATGACAGACCAAGAGACCCAGTACTTC. This gives the protein CASSSMTDQETQYF.

The rearrangement uses TRBV25-1 and TRBJ2-1; 7 bases match TRBD2. Germline V lookup: CDR1 MGHDK, CDR2 SYGVNS. With 4 bases clipped from V and 6 bases from J, the junction kept 18 bases outside the gene matches. The CDR3 contains 18 residues. The CDR3 protein is CASSAASGIIHQGNEQFF. The CDR3 nucleotides are TGTGCCAGCAGTGCGGCTAGCGGAATCATACACCAAGGCAATGAGCAGTTCTTC.

The chain carries TRBV27 and TRBJ1-1, with 9 positions matching TRBD1. The germline gives CDR1 MNHEY, CDR2 SMNVEV (reference sequence). After removal of 4 bases from V and 5 bases from J, the junction contained 20 bases not matched to a gene. CDR3 length: 19 residues. The CDR3 DNA sequence: TGTGCCAGCAGTTCTAGACCGGGACAGGGACCAGGTGGGGGAACTGAAGCTTTCTTT. This codes for CASSSRPGQGPGGGTEAFF.

The CDR3, as DNA: TGTGCCAGCAGCTTGTTTCAGCGGGAGGCCTACGAGCAGTACTTC. It translates to CASSLFQREAYEQYF. This rearrangement joins TRBV5-4 to TRBJ2-7; TRBD2 matches 9 bases. Germline trimming cut 1 base from V and 2 bases from J; bases unmatched to any gene: 4. This CDR3 is 15 amino acids long. CDR1 SGHNT and CDR2 YYREEE come from the germline V gene (reference sequence).

V gene TRBV11-3 combines with J gene TRBJ2-3; TRBD2 agrees at 7 bases. Germline-derived CDR1 and CDR2 are SGHNT and YENEEA. CDR3 length equals 16 residues. Trimming at V came to 4 bases and at J to 4 bases, leaving 11 bases not matched to a gene. CDR3 loop: CASSWDYSRPADTQYF. CDR3 DNA: TGTGCCAGCAGCTGGGACTATTCCCGCCCAGCAGATACGCAGTATTTT.

This clone is a singleton in its sample. The chain is built from TRBV5-1 and TRBJ1-2; a weak D match, TRBD1 (5 bases). Germline V gene sequence: CDR1 SGHRS, CDR2 YFSETQ. V lost 0 bases and J lost 4, with 16 bases in between. The CDR3 is made up of 16 amino acids. CDR3 loop: CASSLAKHGTIYGYTF. DNA for the CDR3: TGCGCCAGCAGCTTGGCCAAACACGGGACTATCTATGGCTACACCTTC.

The chain combines TRBV12-5 with TRBJ2-7; possible D gene TRBD1, 5 bases. Looked up from germline, CDR1 is LGHNT and CDR2 is FRNRAP. The length of the CDR3 is 14 residues. Between the trimmed V and J ends, which lost 1 base and 7 bases, there was a span of 14 bases. Here the CDR3 DNA reads TGTGCTAGTGGTTTGGAAAACGCCCGACAGGAGCAGTACTTC. Protein: CASGLENARQEQYF.

The CDR3 bases are TGTGCCAACCGACTCCCTGGGGCCAACGTCCTGACTTTC. Translating it yields CANRLPGANVLTF. The V and J genes are TRBV11-1 and TRBJ2-6; D remains ambiguous. Germline V gives CDR1 SGHAT, CDR2 FQDESV (reference sequence). V was clipped by 10 bases and J by 2 bases, with 9 bases between them. This CDR3 has 13 amino acids.

J is TRBJ2-5 and V is TRBV28; tentative D call: TRBD1 (7 bases). The ends were cut back, 6 bases at V and 5 bases at J, with 16 bases in the middle. Looked up from germline, CDR1 is MDHEN and CDR2 is SYDVKM. This CDR3 region has 14 residues. The CDR3 nucleotides are TGTGCCAGCAGACCCCAGGGGGGTTGGGAGACCCAGTACTTC. Translating it yields CASRPQGGWETQYF.

This sequence joins TRBV27 and TRBJ2-3; 7 bases map to TRBD2. Per germline, CDR1 MNHEY and CDR2 SMNVEV (reference sequence). J gave up 5 bases and V 7 bases, and 0 bases lay outside the gene matches. The CDR3 contains 11 residues. The CDR3 nucleotides read TGTGCCAGCAAGCGGGGAGATACGCAGTATTTT. It is translated as CASKRGDTQYF.

CDR3 region: CACRNGVATDTQYF. DNA for the CDR3: TGTGCCTGCAGGAACGGGGTCGCAACAGATACGCAGTATTTT. This chain connects TRBV30 to TRBJ2-3; tentative D call: TRBD2 (5 bases). Between the trimmed V and J ends, which lost 6 bases and 3 bases, there was a span of 16 bases. The CDR3 is 14 residues long. Germline lookup yields CDR1 GTSNPN and CDR2 SVGIG (reference sequence).

The CDR3 DNA reads as TGTGCCAGCAGTGAACGGGACCCCGCACTACTAGCGGGGGATTCGGTGAGAAGGGACGAGCAGTACTTC. This codes for CASSERDPALLAGDSVRRDEQYF. The J gene is TRBJ2-7, the V gene TRBV2; 11 bases map to TRBD2. Germline values: CDR1 SNHLY, CDR2 FYNNEI. The CDR3 covers 23 residues. With V trimmed by 2 bases and J by 5 bases, 29 bases remained unmatched.

J is TRBJ2-7 and V is TRBV6-6; weak D call: TRBD1 (6 bases). The CDR3 consists of 16 residues. Trimming stripped 0 bases from V and 2 bases from J, with 14 bases between. The germline CDR1 and CDR2 sequences are MNHNY and SVGAGI (reference sequence). CDR3 sequence reads: CASSYSTSGVTYEQYF. In DNA, the CDR3 is TGTGCCAGCAGTTACTCAACGTCAGGGGTAACCTACGAGCAGTACTTC.

The chain couples TRBV4-2 to TRBJ1-1; D unclear. This CDR3 spans 14 amino acids. Trimming pared 0 bases from V and 4 bases from J, leaving 9 bases between. The germline CDR1 and CDR2 sequences are LGHNA and YNFKEQ. As DNA, the CDR3 is TGTGCCAGCAGCCAAGATCGGCGGCCCACTGAAGCTTTCTTT. This sequence encodes CASSQDRRPTEAFF.

The chain has TRBV7-8 and TRBJ1-3, with D possibly being TRBD1 (6 bases). Trimming left V 5 bases short and J 9 bases short, with 14 bases between. The CDR3 extends over 13 amino acids. CDR1 SGHVS and CDR2 FQNEAQ come from the germline V gene. CDR3 nucleotides: TGTGCCAGCAGCGCCTACAGGGAGGGCACCATATATTTT. Translation gives CASSAYREGTIYF.

The chain combines TRBV5-8 with TRBJ2-1; 7 bases fit TRBD2. Per the germline V gene, CDR1 is SGHTS and CDR2 is YDEGEE. The CDR3 consists of 18 residues. The J segment lost 5 bases and the V segment lost 3 bases, leaving 17 bases of the junction unmatched. The CDR3 sequence: CASSSRGWAGVRHNEQFF. CDR3 sequence (DNA): TGTGCCAGCAGCTCGCGCGGGTGGGCGGGAGTCCGCCACAATGAGCAGTTCTTC. The full variable domain, in which reference TRBV5-8 and TRBJ2-1 provide the parts outside the CDR3, is EAGVTQSPTHLIKTRGQQATLRCSPISGHTSVYWYQQALGLGLQFLLWYDEGEERNRGNFPPRFSGRQFPNYSSELNVNALELEDSALYLCASSSRGWAGVRHNEQFFGPGTRLTVL.